Below are 24 T cell receptor beta chains sequenced from a single sample in a study of CD8 T cells in ankylosing spondylitis (dated by TCRdb to about 2017). Paper-wide results and their limitations: Blood from ankylosing spondylitis patients appeared to be characterized by a TCR beta motif made up of several highly homologous amino acid variants.

For these receptors, no antigen is known. The protocol used for the library was 5' RACE. The sample was run on an Illumina HiSeq 2500. TCRdb cleaned the public reads at Q25 with fastp, built clones with MiXCR and kept in-frame beta chains. Rows are unified per CDR3 protein, each entry keeping the most common DNA and genes. The sample table shows a few hundred thousand distinct CDR3 sequences, and about 22% are seen once. Around 16% of the sample lies in the top ten. The sequenced sample consisted of blood, either unsorted or a sorted T cell fraction (not recorded which). Receptors originate from a male donor with ankylosing spondylitis.

This clonotype was seen more than once but under ten times. The J gene is TRBJ2-3, the V gene TRBV15; D tentatively fits TRBD1 or TRBD2 (5 bases each). The CDR3 is 16 residues long. V lost 3 bases to trimming and J lost 8 bases, with 21 bases between them. Per germline, CDR1 LNHNV and CDR2 YYDKDF (reference sequence). DNA of the CDR3: TGTGCCACCAGCAGGGACGGGGCTGCGTTGAGGGCTACGCAGTATTTT. This sequence encodes CATSRDGAALRATQYF.

The V call is TRBV6-4, the J call TRBJ2-2; D is unclear. This CDR3 contains 13 residues. Germline V gene sequence: CDR1 MRHNA, CDR2 SNTAGT. The ends were cut back, 8 bases at V and 3 bases at J, with 10 bases in the middle. The CDR3 DNA is TGTGCCAGCGCAAAGGGCCACACCGGGGAGCTGTTTTTT. This codes for CASAKGHTGELFF.

The CDR3 loop reads CASSLELAETYEQYF. CDR3 bases: TGCGCCAGCAGCTTGGAGCTAGCGGAGACCTACGAGCAGTACTTC. V and J are TRBV5-1 and TRBJ2-7, with TRBD2 matching over 7 bases. CDR1 and CDR2 from the germline V gene are SGHRS and YFSETQ. With V trimmed by 0 bases and J by 2 bases, 5 bases remained unmatched. This CDR3 comprises 15 residues.

The V and J genes are TRBV29-1 and TRBJ1-5; 10 positions agree with TRBD1. The CDR3 extends over 15 amino acids. Germline values: CDR1 SQVTM, CDR2 ANQGSEA. V shed 6 bases and J 3 bases; nucleotides not matched to a gene: 8. The CDR3 DNA reads TGCAGCGTGGTGGACAGGGGGTTTGTCAATCAGCCCCAGCATTTT. The encoded protein is CSVVDRGFVNQPQHF.

This clonotype has more than one count but fewer than ten. The genes are TRBV28 and TRBJ2-5, with D maybe TRBD2 (6 bases). V lost 5 bases to trimming and J lost 5 bases, with 15 bases between them. Per the germline V gene, CDR1 is MDHEN and CDR2 is SYDVKM. The CDR3 runs 14 residues. CDR3 region: CASSPPSLAETQYF. CDR3 in DNA: TGTGCCAGCAGTCCGCCCTCTCTAGCGGAGACCCAGTACTTC.

The genes are TRBV7-9 and TRBJ1-2; possibly TRBD1 for D (6 bases). The germline V gene has CDR1 SEHNR and CDR2 FQNEAQ (reference sequence). The CDR3 extends over 14 amino acids. V was cut by 3 bases and J by 8 bases, with 16 bases left in between. The CDR3 loop reads CASSLLSGVGGYTF. The CDR3 DNA sequence: TGTGCCAGCAGCTTGTTGTCAGGGGTTGGCGGCTACACCTTC. The whole variable domain, remainder taken from reference TRBV7-9 and TRBJ1-2, is DTGVSQNPRHKITKRGQNVTFRCDPISEHNRLYWYRQTLGQGPEFLTYFQNEAQLEKSRLLSDRFSAERPKGSFSTLEIQRTEQGDSAMYLCASSLLSGVGGYTFGSGTRLTVV.

This clonotype was seen only a few times. The V call is TRBV10-3, the J call TRBJ2-7; possible D gene TRBD1, 7 bases. This CDR3 is built from 15 residues. Germline V gene lookup returns CDR1 ENHRY and CDR2 SYGVKD. V was clipped by 6 bases and J by 6 bases, with 21 bases between them. CDR3 nucleotide sequence: TGTGCCATCAGGGAGGGGGCCACACAGCTTAGCGAGCAGTACTTC. Protein: CAIREGATQLSEQYF.

Only a few counts were recorded for this clonotype. The chain joins TRBV12-3 or TRBV12-4 to TRBJ1-5, with a possible D match to TRBD1 (6 bases). The V gene lost 6 bases and the J gene lost 5 bases, with 20 bases spanning the gap. The CDR3 has 16 residues. CDR3 in DNA: TGTGCCAGCAGACTTGGGTCAACAGGGCCTGATCAGCCCCAGCATTTT. Amino acid sequence: CASRLGSTGPDQPQHF.

This clonotype was picked up one time. The chain is built from TRBV6-1 and TRBJ2-7; D not certain. Germline-derived CDR1 and CDR2 are MNHNS and SASEGT. The CDR3 runs to 11 residues. V lost 6 bases and J 6 bases, leaving 9 bases between the germline ends. CDR3 sequence reads: CASRKDSEQYF. The CDR3 bases are TGTGCCAGCAGGAAGGATTCCGAGCAGTACTTC.

V usage is TRBV9 and J usage is TRBJ1-1, with D uncertain. Germline V gene lookup returns CDR1 SGDLS and CDR2 YYNGEE. V was shortened by 0 bases and J by 3 bases, with 6 bases between the two germline ends. CDR3 length: 13 amino acids. The CDR3 DNA reads TGTGCCAGCAGCGTAGGAGGGTACACTGAAGCTTTCTTT. It is translated as CASSVGGYTEAFF.

The V and J genes are TRBV3-1 and TRBJ2-7, with TRBD1 as a possible D gene (5 bases). V lost 1 base and J 4 bases, leaving 14 bases between the germline ends. The V gene's germline CDR1 is LGHDT and CDR2 YNNKEL (reference sequence). The CDR3 extends over 15 amino acids. CDR3: CASSQAGAGQYEQYF. The CDR3 region has the DNA TGTGCCAGCAGCCAAGCCGGAGCAGGGCAATACGAGCAGTACTTC.

This clonotype was seen only a few times. The chain combines TRBV28 with TRBJ2-3; 7 bases line up with TRBD2. This CDR3 contains 13 residues. V was pared by 7 bases and J by 7 bases, with 8 bases of the junction left unmatched. The germline gives CDR1 MDHEN, CDR2 SYDVKM. The CDR3 is CASKREGRHTQYF. The CDR3 DNA sequence: TGTGCCAGCAAGAGGGAGGGCCGCCATACGCAGTATTTT.

In its sample, this clonotype was seen many times. The chain recombines TRBV5-1 with TRBJ2-2; D is unclear. The CDR3 extends over 17 amino acids. Trimming stripped 4 bases from V and 4 bases from J, with 20 bases between. Germline assignment: CDR1 SGHRS and CDR2 YFSETQ. This CDR3 is CASSPIRDPTGTGELFF. CDR3 DNA: TGCGCCAGCAGCCCTATCCGAGATCCCACCGGCACCGGGGAGCTGTTTTTT.

This clonotype was counted a few times. This chain connects TRBV4-2 to TRBJ2-3; no reliable D call. The CDR3 is 14 residues long. The germline gives CDR1 LGHNA, CDR2 YNFKEQ. V dropped 2 bases and J dropped 6 bases, with 12 bases sitting between them. The CDR3 here is CASSQLVSSDTQYF. CDR3 DNA: TGTGCCAGCAGCCAATTGGTATCCTCCGATACGCAGTATTTT.

The chain recombines TRBV5-1 with TRBJ2-7; possible D gene TRBD2, 6 bases. Germline values: CDR1 SGHRS, CDR2 YFSETQ. The CDR3 length is 16 residues. Trimming pared 1 base from V and 0 bases from J, leaving 14 bases between. CDR3 in DNA: TGCGCCAGCAGCTTGACAGGCGGGGCCAACTCCTACGAGCAGTACTTC. Its translation: CASSLTGGANSYEQYF.

CDR3 in DNA: TGTGCCACCAGCAGAGATAGAAGGGGCGAGGGCTACACCTTC. It encodes CATSRDRRGEGYTF. V is TRBV15 and J is TRBJ1-2, with D tentatively TRBD1 (5 bases). The CDR3 is made up of 14 amino acids. Per germline, CDR1 LNHNV and CDR2 YYDKDF (reference sequence). The V end was cut by 0 bases, the J end by 8 bases, with 13 bases between. Supplemented by reference TRBV15 and TRBJ1-2, the full variable domain reads DAMVIQNPRYQVTQFGKPVTLSCSQTLNHNVMYWYQQKSSQAPKLLFHYYDKDFNNEADTPDNFQSRRPNTSFCFLDIRSPGLGDTAMYLCATSRDRRGEGYTFGSGTRLTVV.

The V and J genes are TRBV12-3 or TRBV12-4 and TRBJ2-1, with a tentative D call TRBD1 (7 bases). V was cut by 5 bases and J by 14 bases, with 16 bases left in between. The CDR3 has 12 amino acids. DNA of the CDR3: TGTGCCAGCAGTCAGGGGGGAAGGCCAAAGTTCTTC. This sequence encodes CASSQGGRPKFF.

The V and J genes are TRBV3-1 and TRBJ2-2, with 11 nucleotides matching TRBD2. Germline V CDR1 and CDR2: LGHDT, YNNKEL (reference sequence). V was pared by 4 bases and J by 4 bases, with 5 bases of the junction left unmatched. The CDR3 contains 16 residues. CDR3: CASSPSGTSGTGELFF. DNA for the CDR3: TGTGCCAGCAGCCCTTCCGGGACTAGCGGCACCGGGGAGCTGTTTTTT.

CDR3 DNA sequence: TGCGCCAGCAGCTTAGCCGGGTACACCGGGGAGCTGTTTTTT. As protein: CASSLAGYTGELFF. The chain couples TRBV5-1 to TRBJ2-2; D gene unclear. This CDR3 has 14 residues. Germline CDR1 SGHRS, CDR2 YFSETQ. V lost 2 bases and J lost 3, with 8 bases in between.

This clonotype showed up many times. This chain joins TRBV12-5 and TRBJ2-1; D not certain. V dropped 7 bases and J dropped 10 bases, with 20 bases sitting between them. This CDR3 has 14 amino acids. Germline values: CDR1 LGHNT, CDR2 FRNRAP. In DNA form, the CDR3 reads TGTGCTAGTGCTCGAGCTTCCCAGGAGTTGGAGCAGTTCTTC. Its translation is CASARASQELEQFF. The full variable domain, its missing parts supplied by reference TRBV12-5 and TRBJ2-1, is DARVTQTPRHKVTEMGQEVTMRCQPILGHNTVFWYRQTMMQGLELLAYFRNRAPLDDSGMPKDRFSAEMPDATLATLKIQPSEPRDSAVYFCASARASQELEQFFGPGTRLTVL.

The sample holds a few counts of this clonotype. This chain uses TRBV12-3 or TRBV12-4 with TRBJ2-1; 10 bases map to TRBD2. V shed 2 bases and J 4 bases; nucleotides not matched to a gene: 5. CDR3 length: 16 residues. CDR3 protein: CASSLSWTSGYNEQFF. CDR3 bases: TGTGCCAGCAGTTTATCTTGGACTAGCGGATACAATGAGCAGTTCTTC.

V gene TRBV5-1 combines with J gene TRBJ2-5; 7 positions agree with TRBD2. CDR1 and CDR2 from the germline V gene are SGHRS and YFSETQ. The trim removed 0 bases at V and 5 bases at J, leaving 7 bases unmatched. The CDR3 is made up of 15 amino acids. The CDR3 region is CASSLDSGGSETQYF. CDR3 nucleotides: TGCGCCAGCAGCTTGGATAGCGGCGGGAGTGAGACCCAGTACTTC.

There are many counts of this clonotype. The gene calls are TRBV5-1 and TRBJ2-2, with D possibly TRBD1 on 5 matching bases. The V and J ends lost 4 bases and 0 bases respectively, with 13 bases between them. The CDR3 consists of 16 residues. CDR1 SGHRS and CDR2 YFSETQ come from the germline V gene. The chain's CDR3 is CASSPRAGTNTGELFF. The CDR3 DNA reads TGCGCCAGCAGCCCACGGGCAGGGACGAACACCGGGGAGCTGTTTTTT.

The table lists this clonotype with many counts. The genes are TRBV29-1 and TRBJ1-1; D remains ambiguous. This CDR3 has 13 residues. Between the trimmed V and J ends, which lost 1 base and 5 bases, there was a span of 11 bases. The germline gives CDR1 SQVTM, CDR2 ANQGSEA. CDR3 region: CSVEGLSRTEAFF. As DNA, the CDR3 is TGCAGCGTTGAAGGGTTGTCGAGGACTGAAGCTTTCTTT. The entire variable domain, with the rest obtained from reference TRBV29-1 and TRBJ1-1, is as follows: SAVISQKPSRDICQRGTSLTIQCQVDSQVTMMFWYRQQPGQSLTLIATANQGSEATYESGFVIDKFPISRPNLTFSTLTVSNMSPEDSSIYLCSVEGLSRTEAFFGQGTRLTVV.